Presented here are 20 T cell receptor beta chains from one specimen sequenced in a study of T cell responses to AZD1222 COVID-19 vaccine. Here immunoSEQ multiplex PCR was the method, and the copy in TCRdb shows in-frame clones only, minus some. The table includes about 93,000 clones, roughly 86% detected once. The specimen was peripheral blood, collected on day 0 of MenACWY control vaccination. The receptors were gathered from an adult in good health.

The rearrangement uses TRBV3-1 (or the pseudogene TRBV3-2) and TRBJ1-6; possibly TRBD1 for D (5 bases). Germline loops: CDR1 LGHDT, CDR2 YNNKEL (reference sequence). CDR3 length: 14 residues. Trimming removed 6 bases at V and 7 bases at J, with 13 bases between. CDR3: CASSGGTSNSPLHF. The CDR3 DNA follows: TGTGCCAGCAGTGGGGGGACTTCAAATTCACCCCTCCACTTT.

The chain uses TRBV19 and TRBJ1-1; TRBD1 matches at 7 bases. The V gene end was trimmed by 5 bases and the J gene end by 6 bases; junction bases not matched to a gene: 9. CDR3 length: 14 amino acids. The germline V gene has CDR1 LNHDA and CDR2 SQIVND (reference sequence). The CDR3 region is CASSHDNRGSEAFF. The CDR3 nucleotides read TGTGCCAGTAGTCACGACAACAGGGGATCTGAAGCTTTCTTT.

The J gene is TRBJ1-2, the V gene TRBV30; the match to TRBD1 covers 8 bases. V was pared by 0 bases and J by 6 bases, with 9 bases of the junction left unmatched. This CDR3 comprises 15 residues. From germline, CDR1 is GTSNPN and CDR2 SVGIG (reference sequence). CDR3 in amino acids: CAWSVPTGGLHGYTF. The CDR3 DNA reads TGTGCCTGGAGTGTACCCACAGGGGGATTACATGGCTACACCTTC.

V usage is TRBV6-1 and J usage is TRBJ1-4; maybe TRBD1 (5 bases). The germline CDR1 and CDR2 sequences are MNHNS and SASEGT. The V and J ends lost 1 base and 4 bases respectively, with 10 bases between them. This CDR3 region has 15 residues. CDR3 bases: TGTGCCAGCAGTGAAGTGGGCAGGGATAATGAAAAACTGTTTTTT. It specifies CASSEVGRDNEKLFF.

This chain uses TRBV5-1 with TRBJ1-2, with TRBD1 as a possible D gene (6 bases). This CDR3 spans 13 amino acids. Trimming cost V 3 bases and J 3 bases, with 9 bases left between them. Germline lookup yields CDR1 SGHRS and CDR2 YFSETQ. Written as DNA, the CDR3 is TGCGCCAGCAGCTCCAGGGGCGACTATGGCTACACCTTC. Its protein product is CASSSRGDYGYTF. The full variable domain, with the rest looked up from reference TRBV5-1 and TRBJ1-2, is KAGVTQTPRYLIKTRGQQVTLSCSPISGHRSVSWYQQTPGQGLQFLFEYFSETQRNKGNFPGRFSGRQFSNSRSEMNVSTLELGDSALYLCASSSRGDYGYTFGSGTRLTVV.

The chain joins TRBV6-1 to TRBJ1-2, with TRBD1 as a possible D gene (6 bases). Germline V gene data show CDR1 as MNHNS and CDR2 as SASEGT. Trimming shortened V by 2 bases and J by 8 bases, and 12 bases separated the two germline ends. The CDR3 consists of 13 residues. This CDR3 is CASSESRGWGYTF. The CDR3 bases are TGTGCCAGCAGTGAAAGCAGGGGCTGGGGCTACACCTTC.

CDR3 sequence (DNA): TGTGCCAGCAGTTACGCCGGAGTCAATCAGCCCCAGCATTTT. It specifies CASSYAGVNQPQHF. The chain combines TRBV6-5 with TRBJ1-5, with D uncertain. The ends were cut back, 2 bases at V and 3 bases at J, with 8 bases in the middle. Germline CDR1 and CDR2: MNHEY and SVGAGI. CDR3 size: 14 residues.

The chain has TRBV24-1 and TRBJ1-5, with unresolved D. CDR3 length: 16 amino acids. Between the trimmed V and J ends, which lost 1 base and 6 bases, there was a span of 15 bases. CDR1 is KGHDR, CDR2 SFDVKD, per germline. In nucleotides, the CDR3 is TGTGCCACCAGTGATTTAACGACTCCGACCCCTCAGCCCCAGCATTTT. Protein product: CATSDLTTPTPQPQHF.

The CDR3 region has the DNA TGTGCCAGCTCAGTTAGCACAGATACGCAGTATTTT. It yields the protein CASSVSTDTQYF. V usage is TRBV18 and J usage is TRBJ2-3, with D unclear. Deletions cut 5 bases from V and 0 bases from J, with 3 bases between. Germline loops: CDR1 KGHSH, CDR2 LQKENI. The CDR3 covers 12 residues.

This sequence joins TRBV27 and TRBJ2-1; 9 bases align to TRBD1. Germline V gene sequence: CDR1 MNHEY, CDR2 SMNVEV (reference sequence). The CDR3 loop spans 15 amino acids. Trimming at V came to 2 bases and at J to 5 bases, leaving 4 bases not matched to a gene. CDR3 sequence reads: CASSLRDRANNEQFF. The CDR3, as DNA: TGTGCCAGCAGTTTACGGGACAGGGCAAACAATGAGCAGTTCTTC.

The rearrangement joins TRBV5-1 to TRBJ2-2; maybe TRBD1 (5 bases). V lost 2 bases to trimming and J lost 7 bases, with 12 bases between them. Germline CDR1 is SGHRS and CDR2 is YFSETQ. This CDR3 region has 14 residues. CDR3: CASSFSREGGELFF. In DNA form, the CDR3 reads TGCGCCAGCAGCTTCTCCAGGGAAGGCGGGGAGCTGTTTTTT.

The V call is TRBV28, the J call TRBJ2-2; D possibly uses TRBD1 or TRBD2 (7 bases each). The V gene lost 7 bases and the J gene lost 5 bases, with 14 bases spanning the gap. The CDR3 has 14 amino acids. Germline V lookup: CDR1 MDHEN, CDR2 SYDVKM. The CDR3 DNA sequence: TGTGCCAGCATTAGGGGGGGACAGACCGGGGAGCTGTTTTTT. This translates into CASIRGGQTGELFF. Filled out from reference TRBV28 and TRBJ2-2, the complete variable domain reads DVKVTQSSRYLVKRTGEKVFLECVQDMDHENMFWYRQDPGLGLRLIYFSYDVKMKEKGDIPEGYSVSREKKERFSLILESASTNQTSMYLCASIRGGQTGELFFGEGSRLTVL.

This chain joins TRBV5-1 and TRBJ2-3; 8 nucleotides match TRBD2. The ends lost 4 bases at V and 6 bases at J; junction bases unmatched: 13. The CDR3 contains 16 residues. CDR1 and CDR2 (germline): SGHRS, YFSETQ. CDR3: CASSTGGGPPGDTQYF. The CDR3 coding sequence is TGCGCCAGCAGCACCGGCGGGGGGCCCCCAGGGGATACGCAGTATTTT.

This chain uses TRBV12-5 with TRBJ2-1, with TRBD2 matching 12 bases. CDR1 is LGHNT and CDR2 is FRNRAP in the germline V gene. The CDR3 is 21 amino acids. V shed 0 bases and J 4 bases; nucleotides not matched to a gene: 16. Here the CDR3 DNA reads TGTGCTAGTGGTTTGGTCACCTTACCGGGACTAGCGGGCCCTCGGTACAATGAGCAGTTCTTC. This codes for CASGLVTLPGLAGPRYNEQFF.

In DNA form, the CDR3 reads TGCGCCAGCAGCCAAGACGTACCGTTCCATCAGCCCCAGCATTTT. This sequence encodes CASSQDVPFHQPQHF. J is TRBJ1-5 and V is TRBV4-1; D gene ambiguous. V lost 0 bases and J lost 5, with 11 bases in between. Germline values: CDR1 MGHRA, CDR2 YSYEKL. The CDR3 contains 15 residues.

The V and J genes are TRBV28 and TRBJ2-1; 12 nucleotides match TRBD2. V shed 1 base and J 10 bases; nucleotides not matched to a gene: 5. CDR3 length equals 15 residues. Germline loops: CDR1 MDHEN, CDR2 SYDVKM. CDR3 DNA: TGTGCCAGCAGTTTATCTAGCGGGGGGGCACTCGAGCAGTTCTTC. This codes for CASSLSSGGALEQFF.

V and J are TRBV5-4 and TRBJ1-2; no firm D call. Per the germline V gene, CDR1 is SGHNT and CDR2 is YYREEE (reference sequence). The CDR3 is 14 residues long. V shed 1 base and J shed 3 bases, with 10 bases lying between them. The DNA for the CDR3 is TGTGCCAGCAGCTTGTCTGGGAGGGACTATGGCTACACCTTC. This encodes CASSLSGRDYGYTF.

The V and J genes are TRBV7-9 and TRBJ1-3, with D possibly being TRBD1 (5 bases). The CDR3 totals 14 residues. Germline CDR1 and CDR2: SEHNR and FQNEAQ (reference sequence). V gave up 4 bases and J gave up 4 bases, with 11 bases separating them. The CDR3 protein is CASSWGKAGNTIYF. The CDR3 DNA sequence: TGTGCCAGCAGCTGGGGGAAAGCCGGAAACACCATATATTTT.

The chain has TRBV14 and TRBJ1-1, with a possible D match to TRBD1 (6 bases). Between the trimmed V and J ends, which lost 4 bases and 2 bases, there was a span of 14 bases. The V gene's germline CDR1 is SGHDN and CDR2 FVKESK. This CDR3 has 15 amino acids. CDR3 nucleotide sequence: TGTGCCAGCAGCCCCTTACAGGGATATAACACTGAAGCTTTCTTT. Encoded protein: CASSPLQGYNTEAFF.

This chain uses TRBV30 with TRBJ1-2, with TRBD1 matching 8 bases. Germline V CDR1 and CDR2: GTSNPN, SVGIG (reference sequence). The junction had 8 bases not matched to a gene; V was cut back by 3 bases and J by 8 bases. This CDR3 has 13 residues. CDR3 sequence reads: CAWRGSGTGGYTF. The CDR3 region has the DNA TGTGCCTGGAGAGGATCCGGGACAGGCGGCTACACCTTC.